The present T cell receptor beta chain was sequenced within a study of blood T cell repertoires in COVID-19. Study details: The United States, Italy and Spain supplied acute and convalescent COVID-19 samples. T cells, B-cell-depleted T cells, or PBMCs provided the cDNA or gDNA that served as material.

This clone was seen just once. The CDR3 spans 15 residues. In the original processing: Amplification of reference gene primers was used by the study to estimate nucleated cell counts. Sequencing used immunoSEQ multiplex PCR; TCRdb keeps in-frame clones, though not all of them. The D gene and trimming were derived from the DNA, and the V and J assignments and clone size from that table. The data show under 35,000 clones, approximately 90% seen once. Source material: peripheral blood. V is TRBV21-1 and J is TRBJ2-2; the table's D gene call, TRBD2, was not cross checked with the DNA. TRBV21-1 is classified as a pseudogene. The sequence was obtained from a human donor in a cohort sampled during active COVID-19. CDR3 sequence: CASIHVGGNTGELFF. In DNA form, the CDR3 reads TGTGCCAGCATCCATGTGGGGGGAAACACCGGGGAGCTGTTTTTT.